Each of the 16 T cell receptor beta chains below was sequenced from the same sample in a study of vaccination effects on CD4 cells after COVID-19. TCRdb keeps only in-frame clones here, not all; method: immunoSEQ multiplex PCR. This repertoire shows roughly 25,000 clones, 73% found once; its top ten account for 4.5% to 6.5%. Sequencing followed a ViraFEST assay step that expanded antigen-specific CD4+ T cells with viral peptide pools. Investigators separated out CD4+ T cells once around 10 days of culture had passed. Absence of prior SARS-CoV-2 infection characterized the vaccine recipients, who showed negative nucleocapsid antibodies. Their antigens are not known. The specimen comprised CD4+ T cells from PBMCs cultured with SARS-CoV-2 spike peptides, sampled before COVID-19 vaccination. All receptors come from a human donor who received a COVID-19 vaccine.

V gene TRBV5-1 combines with J gene TRBJ1-6; TRBD1 matches 7 bases. J gave up 7 bases and V 4 bases, and 5 bases lay outside the gene matches. This CDR3 has 14 residues. In germline, CDR1 is SGHRS, CDR2 YFSETQ. The CDR3 nucleotides are TGCGCCAGCAGCCCTTCAGGGGGAAATTCACCCCTCCACTTT. Translated, it gives CASSPSGGNSPLHF. Full variable domain (rest looked up from reference TRBV5-1 and TRBJ1-6): KAGVTQTPRYLIKTRGQQVTLSCSPISGHRSVSWYQQTPGQGLQFLFEYFSETQRNKGNFPGRFSGRQFSNSRSEMNVSTLELGDSALYLCASSPSGGNSPLHFGNGTRLTVT.

The chain joins TRBV4-1 to TRBJ1-5; no reliable D call. V lost 2 bases to trimming and J lost 1 base, with 9 bases between them. The CDR3 spans 15 residues. The germline V gene has CDR1 MGHRA and CDR2 YSYEKL. The CDR3 nucleotides are TGCGCCAGCAGCCAATTTTATGGGAGCAATCAGCCCCAGCATTTT. Its translation: CASSQFYGSNQPQHF.

The gene calls are TRBV7-9 and TRBJ2-5; D gene unclear. The CDR3 length is 15 residues. Trimming stripped 0 bases from V and 2 bases from J, with 10 bases between. Per the germline V gene, CDR1 is SEHNR and CDR2 is FQNEAQ (reference sequence). The CDR3 DNA is TGTGCCAGCAGCTTAGCTGCGGCAGAACAAGAGACCCAGTACTTC. Translating it yields CASSLAAAEQETQYF.

This sequence joins TRBV18 and TRBJ2-6, with 14 bases lining up with TRBD2. This CDR3 comprises 17 residues. The J segment lost 2 bases and the V segment lost 3 bases, leaving 0 bases of the junction unmatched. Germline-derived CDR1 and CDR2 are KGHSH and LQKENI. The CDR3 coding sequence is TGTGCCAGCTCACCGGGACTAGCGGGAGCTGGGGCCAACGTCCTGACTTTC. This codes for CASSPGLAGAGANVLTF.

This chain links TRBV7-2 with TRBJ2-1; D may correspond to TRBD1 or TRBD2 (5 bases each). V was shortened by 5 bases and J by 9 bases, with 14 bases between the two germline ends. The CDR3 spans 13 residues. CDR1 and CDR2 from the germline V gene are SGHTA and FQGNSA. The DNA of the CDR3 is TGTGCCAGCAGCCGGAGGCAAGGGGTTGAGCAGTTCTTC. It codes for CASSRRQGVEQFF.

The rearrangement joins TRBV6-4 to TRBJ2-6; D not certain. The CDR3 totals 14 residues. Germline V gene sequence: CDR1 MRHNA, CDR2 SNTAGT. The V gene lost 3 bases and the J gene lost 3 bases, with 6 bases spanning the gap. This CDR3 reads CASSEGFGANVLTF. CDR3 coding DNA: TGTGCCAGCAGTGAGGGTTTTGGGGCCAACGTCCTGACTTTC.

The CDR3 DNA sequence: TGTGCCAGCTCACCACAGGACAGGGGGGCAGCTTTCTTT. Its protein is CASSPQDRGAAFF. The genes are TRBV18 and TRBJ1-1, with 10 bases fitting TRBD1. Germline assignment: CDR1 KGHSH and CDR2 LQKENI. This CDR3 region has 13 residues. With 1 base clipped from V and 10 bases from J, the junction kept 3 bases outside the gene matches. The whole variable domain, filled in from reference TRBV18 and TRBJ1-1, reads NAGVMQNPRHLVRRRGQEARLRCSPMKGHSHVYWYRQLPEEGLKFMVYLQKENIIDESGMPKERFSAEFPKEGPSILRIQQVVRGDSAAYFCASSPQDRGAAFFGQGTRLTVV.

The chain couples TRBV18 to TRBJ1-4, with 7 bases lining up with TRBD1. CDR3 length: 17 residues. Germline CDR1 reads KGHSH; CDR2 reads LQKENI. Losses at the gene ends were 3 bases for V and 3 bases for J; bases not matched to a gene: 10. The CDR3 DNA follows: TGTGCCAGCTCACCGGGTGTTTCCGGGACAGCTAATGAAAAACTGTTTTTT. Its protein product is CASSPGVSGTANEKLFF.

This clone was observed a few times. CDR3 loop: CASSVGQGIDEQYF. CDR3 DNA: TGTGCCAGCAGCGTGGGACAGGGGATCGACGAGCAGTACTTC. The rearrangement joins TRBV7-9 to TRBJ2-7; 10 bases are shared with TRBD1. The length of the CDR3 is 14 residues. CDR1 and CDR2 (germline): SEHNR, FQNEAQ (reference sequence). V was clipped by 5 bases and J by 5 bases; unmatched bases: 6.

The CDR3 region has the DNA TGCAGCGTTGAAGTGGGATATGGCTACACCTTC. Translated, it gives CSVEVGYGYTF. J is TRBJ1-2 and V is TRBV29-1; D remains unclear. Per germline, CDR1 SQVTM and CDR2 ANQGSEA. Trimming pared 1 base from V and 5 bases from J, leaving 5 bases between. CDR3 length equals 11 residues.

V gene TRBV5-6 combines with J gene TRBJ2-7; 7 nucleotides match TRBD1. Trimming at V came to 4 bases and at J to 4 bases, leaving 8 bases not matched to a gene. Germline V gene lookup returns CDR1 SGHDT and CDR2 YYEEEE. The CDR3 has 14 residues. CDR3 protein: CASSETGDPYEQYF. In DNA, the CDR3 is TGTGCCAGCAGCGAAACAGGGGATCCGTACGAGCAGTACTTC. Combining the CDR3 with reference TRBV5-6 and TRBJ2-7 gives the whole variable domain DAGVTQSPTHLIKTRGQQVTLRCSPKSGHDTVSWYQQALGQGPQFIFQYYEEEERQRGNFPDRFSGHQFPNYSSELNVNALLLGDSALYLCASSETGDPYEQYFGPGTRLTVT.

The rearrangement uses TRBV9 and TRBJ1-1; D unresolved. V dropped 0 bases and J dropped 5 bases, with 8 bases sitting between them. The CDR3 totals 13 residues. The germline gives CDR1 SGDLS, CDR2 YYNGEE. CDR3 sequence reads: CASSVGVETEAFF. As DNA, the CDR3 is TGTGCCAGCAGCGTAGGGGTAGAAACTGAAGCTTTCTTT.

The genes are TRBV27 and TRBJ2-5, with a possible D match to TRBD2 (7 bases). The length of the CDR3 is 15 residues. The germline CDR1 and CDR2 sequences are MNHEY and SMNVEV (reference sequence). Trimming shortened V by 1 base and J by 5 bases, and 14 bases separated the two germline ends. The CDR3 DNA is TGTGCCAGCAGTTTATACCGGGGGGCCAGGGAGACCCAGTACTTC. Its translation: CASSLYRGARETQYF.

CDR3 protein: CASSLRREGYNEQFF. The CDR3 region has the DNA TGTGCCAGCAGCTTACGGCGGGAGGGTTACAATGAGCAGTTCTTC. The chain employs TRBV7-7 and TRBJ2-1; 9 bases line up with TRBD2. V lost 2 bases and J lost 4; bases outside the gene matches: 3. There are 15 residues in the CDR3. The germline gives CDR1 SSHAT, CDR2 FNYEAQ (reference sequence).

V gene TRBV5-1 combines with J gene TRBJ2-1, with a possible D match to TRBD1 (6 bases). The germline CDR1 and CDR2 sequences are SGHRS and YFSETQ. The CDR3 loop spans 14 amino acids. V lost 5 bases to trimming and J lost 13 bases, with 22 bases between them. The CDR3 DNA reads as TGCGCCAGCAGTACTGGGGGCCCAGCCCCCCAACAGTTCTTC. Protein sequence: CASSTGGPAPQQFF.

This rearrangement joins TRBV19 to TRBJ2-2; 8 bases line up with TRBD2. There are 14 residues in the CDR3. Losses at the gene ends were 4 bases for V and 8 bases for J; bases not matched to a gene: 6. Germline-derived CDR1 and CDR2 are LNHDA and SQIVND (reference sequence). For the CDR3, the DNA is TGTGCCAGTAGTAGGGGTAGCGGGGTAGGGGAGCTGTTTTTT. Protein: CASSRGSGVGELFF.